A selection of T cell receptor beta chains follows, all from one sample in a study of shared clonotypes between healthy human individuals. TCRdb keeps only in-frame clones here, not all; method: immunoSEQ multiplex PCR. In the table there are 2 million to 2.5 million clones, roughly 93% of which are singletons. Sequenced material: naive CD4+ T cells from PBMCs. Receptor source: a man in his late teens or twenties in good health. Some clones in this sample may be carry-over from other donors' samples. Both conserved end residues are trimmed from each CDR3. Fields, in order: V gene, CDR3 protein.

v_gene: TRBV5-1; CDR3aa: ASSLTSPTGELF
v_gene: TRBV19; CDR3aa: ASSILGMVTEAF
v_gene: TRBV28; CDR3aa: ASRSGTGEGQPQH
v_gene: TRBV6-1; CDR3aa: ASRRDSSYEQY
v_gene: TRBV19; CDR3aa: ATTRGQGSNQPQH
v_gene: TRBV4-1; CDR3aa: ASSPVGVSTEAF
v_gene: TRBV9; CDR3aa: ASSVGPLYEQY
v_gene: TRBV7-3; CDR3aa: ASSSKGSRGPSTDTQY
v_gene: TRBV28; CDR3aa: ASSLGVEAVEAF
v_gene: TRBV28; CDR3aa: ATLGTLRNEQY
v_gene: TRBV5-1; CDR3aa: ASSLGTGANTDTQY
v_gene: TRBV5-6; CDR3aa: ASSLGGPDTQY
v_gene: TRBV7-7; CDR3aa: ASSRLGLLDEQF
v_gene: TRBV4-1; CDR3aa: ASSQGSGTGDTEAF
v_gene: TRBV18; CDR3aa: ASSPLDRLTDTQY
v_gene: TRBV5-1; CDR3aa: ASRLLASEYTGELF
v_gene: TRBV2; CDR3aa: ASSLHNEQF
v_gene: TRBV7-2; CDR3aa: ASSSLLTGNTIY
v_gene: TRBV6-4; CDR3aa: ASSDLFRGGLADTEAF
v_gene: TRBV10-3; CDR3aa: AISASGLAYEQY
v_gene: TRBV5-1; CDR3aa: ASSLGTADSNQPQH
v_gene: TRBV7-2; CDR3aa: ASSRTSGRHGELF
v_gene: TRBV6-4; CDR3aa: ASSYLLAGVNEQY
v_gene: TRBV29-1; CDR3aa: SGILRDNYEQY
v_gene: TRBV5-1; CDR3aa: ASTLTGPSVREQF
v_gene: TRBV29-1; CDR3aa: SVGTPTLAGGTDTQY
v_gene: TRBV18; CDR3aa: ASSSTGVASGANVLT
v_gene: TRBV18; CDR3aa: ASSQRIGENNEQF
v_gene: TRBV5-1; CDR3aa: ASSLVGTTNEKLF
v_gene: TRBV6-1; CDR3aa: ASFSWYGYT
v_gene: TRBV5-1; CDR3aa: ASKGGQGTSGDNEQF
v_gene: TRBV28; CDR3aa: ASSEQSNQPQH
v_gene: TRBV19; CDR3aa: ASRFRLVGNEQF
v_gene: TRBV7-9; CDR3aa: ASSSTGGIGEKLF
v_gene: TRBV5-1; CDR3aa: ASNRLNLDPTRGT
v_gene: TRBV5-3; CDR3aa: ARSLLIFEGALIYSNQPQH
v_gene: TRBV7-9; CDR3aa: ASSFNEGTGPSYEQY